This T cell receptor beta chain was sequenced during a study of CD8 T cells in Susac syndrome. Study overall: Intravenous immunoglobulin alone or corticosteroids were being given to patients with Susac syndrome at blood draw, unless they were therapy-naive. Whole-study findings and limits: That the number of individuals in its TCR sequencing and HLA analysis was relatively small was acknowledged by the study. The CD4+ T cell repertoires in Susac syndrome did not show any clonal expansion.

RNA amounts of about 0.5 to 1 ug underwent reverse transcription with random hexamers. The authors amplified TCR beta CDR3 across 54 Vbeta and 13 Jbeta using immunoSEQ multiplex PCR. TCRdb re-called the immunoSEQ multiplex PCR reads through MiXCR, storing one row per CDR3 protein. The profile covers 200,000 to 300,000 distinct CDR3 sequences, with 90% to 97% appearing a single time and approximately 0.1% taken by the ten largest. Concerning this clonotype itself: Its antigen is unidentified.

Germline CDR1 MGHDK, CDR2 SYGVNS. Deletions cut 5 bases from V and 10 bases from J, with 14 bases between. This CDR3 is 12 amino acids long. The chain is built from TRBV25-1 and TRBJ2-5; D might be TRBD2 (5 bases). The sample was CD4+ T cells from PBMCs. This receptor was obtained from a human donor with Susac syndrome. DNA for the CDR3: TGTGCCAGCAGTTTCTCCGGGATGGACCAGTACTTC. It yields the protein CASSFSGMDQYF.